The subject of this entry is one TCR beta chain. Its cognate antigen has yet to be identified. Nothing much larger sits one base from this clone, and base qualities are not available. The data derive from a study of blood T cell repertoires in COVID-19 (dated by TCRdb to 2020 to 2021). Study-wide context: The collaborator samples originated in the United States, Italy and Spain and spanned the acute and convalescent phases of COVID-19. The prospective study material was composed of cDNA or gDNA derived from T cells, B-cell-depleted T cells, or PBMCs. The dataset comprised deeply sampled blood TCRbeta repertoires from subjects exposed to, actively infected with, or recovered from COVID-19. The repertoires were released in a freely available public database meant as a resource for research on the immune response to SARS-CoV-2. The samples were drawn from the first 160 participants of the ongoing ImmuneRACE study and from more than 1,000 subjects provided by 6 global collaborators. Nearly every sample came with metadata listing a de-identified subject ID, COVID-19 status, age in years and sex. Where available, HLA class I and class II types were obtained from metadata supplied by the sample provider rather than from assay-based typing. Findings and caveats that apply to the study as a whole: The quantity of clinical and demographic metadata differed by source and by participant and was supplied without curation.

Whole blood was collected in K2EDTA tubes by collaborating institutions according to the institutions' own protocols. For TCRbeta analysis, collaborator samples were shipped as frozen whole blood, as isolated PBMCs, or as DNA extracted from either sample type. TCRbeta CDR3 regions were amplified from genomic DNA using the immunoSEQ Assay, a bias-controlled multiplex PCR. The source study handled its data this way. Nucleated cell counts per sample were estimated from amplification of reference gene primers within the assay. To quantify the absolute abundance of each unique TCRbeta CDR3 rearrangement, sequence reads were collapsed and filtered. Productive Simpson clonality was computed per sample as the square root of Simpson's diversity index over productive rearrangements. TCRdb carries this immuneACCESS record with in-frame sequences only. Its versions omit some clonotypes, under half of them owing to an unresolved V gene in the studies checked, with the rest unexplained. That table is the source of V, J and clone size, and D and trimming were worked out from the DNA. Within this sample are approximately 85,000 clones, with roughly 89% of them counted one time only. 4.3% of the sample is taken by the ten largest.

The clonotype originates from a woman older than 75 with active or convalescent COVID-19. The source material was peripheral blood.

The nucleotides are TGTGCCAGCAGCACCGGGACTAGTTCGAGGGAGCAGTACTTC. The resulting protein is CASSTGTSSREQYF. This receptor chain uses TRBV5-6 and TRBJ2-7; TRBD2 aligns with 8 central bases. CDR1 SGHDT and CDR2 YYEEEE were looked up in the germline V gene. The CDR3 holds 14 amino acids from the cysteine to the phenylalanine. The retained sequence is limited to the CDR3, 42 bases, with the frame set at the first base. Trimmed from V: 4 bases; trimmed from J: 7 bases; junction bases lacking a gene match: 10.